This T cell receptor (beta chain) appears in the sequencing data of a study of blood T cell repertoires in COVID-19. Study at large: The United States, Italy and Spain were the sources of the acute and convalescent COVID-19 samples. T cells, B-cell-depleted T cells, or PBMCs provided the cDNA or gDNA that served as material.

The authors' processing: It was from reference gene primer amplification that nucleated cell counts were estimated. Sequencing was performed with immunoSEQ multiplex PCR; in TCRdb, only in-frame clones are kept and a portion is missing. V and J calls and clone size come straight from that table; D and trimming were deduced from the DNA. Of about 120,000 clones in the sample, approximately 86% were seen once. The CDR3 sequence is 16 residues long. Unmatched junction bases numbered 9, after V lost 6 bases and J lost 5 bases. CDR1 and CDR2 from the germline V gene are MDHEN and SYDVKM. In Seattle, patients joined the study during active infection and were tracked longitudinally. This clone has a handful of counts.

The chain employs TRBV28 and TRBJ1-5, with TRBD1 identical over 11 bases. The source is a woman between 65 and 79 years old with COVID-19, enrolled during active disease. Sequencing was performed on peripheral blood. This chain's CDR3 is CASSHWTGGYHQPQHF. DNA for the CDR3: TGTGCCAGCAGCCACTGGACAGGGGGCTATCATCAGCCCCAGCATTTT.